The source of this T cell receptor beta chain is a study of blood T cell repertoires in COVID-19. Study background: In each case, the material was cDNA or gDNA derived from T cells, B-cell-depleted T cells, or PBMCs.

Repertoires were generated with immunoSEQ multiplex PCR, while TCRdb's copy carries only in-frame clones and drops some. The repertoire holds 150,000 to 200,000 clones, 80% seen once, with about 3.4% in the top ten. The count of this clone is one. Participants came from around 25 US areas, aged roughly 18 to 89 years. Either two negative PCRs, clearance, or symptom resolution qualified Cohort 3 donors as recovered. Trimming cost V 3 bases and J 6 bases; bases outside gene matches: 14. This CDR3 has 18 amino acids. From germline, CDR1 is LNHDA and CDR2 SQIVND (reference sequence). This chain uses TRBV19 with TRBJ2-1; 10 nucleotides line up with TRBD2. Sequenced material: PBMCs or T cells enriched from blood (not recorded which). This receptor was taken from a woman aged 55-69 years who had recovered from COVID-19. CDR3 region: CASSIAQSAERGGNEQFF. In DNA form, the CDR3 reads TGTGCCAGTAGTATCGCCCAGTCGGCCGAGCGGGGGGGCAATGAGCAGTTCTTC.